This TCR beta chain is from a study of Ad26.COV2.S vaccination and SARS-CoV-2 variants. Sample treatment: over 15 received Ad26.COV2.S at low or high dose, single or two shots; roughly five received placebo; per-sample allocation not given. Material that was analyzed had been drawn on day 63 after the first vaccine or placebo injection. Trimming stripped 0 bases from V and 5 bases from J, with 9 bases between. The CDR3 length is 15 residues. Germline lookup yields CDR1 SGHNT and CDR2 YYREEE (reference sequence). Libraries were prepared by immunoSEQ multiplex PCR; TCRdb keeps only in-frame clonotypes and omits some of them. This table has some 500,000 clones, approximately 92% appearing once.

The chain links TRBV5-4 to TRBJ1-6; D may be TRBD1 (5 bases). This clonotype was obtained from a person aged 18 to 59 who received the Ad26.COV2.S COVID-19 vaccine or a placebo. The material was peripheral blood, obtained in a trial of Ad26.COV2.S vaccine versus placebo. This chain's CDR3 is CASSLGGPNNSPLHF. In DNA form, the CDR3 reads TGTGCCAGCAGCTTGGGGGGACCCAATAATTCACCCCTCCACTTT.